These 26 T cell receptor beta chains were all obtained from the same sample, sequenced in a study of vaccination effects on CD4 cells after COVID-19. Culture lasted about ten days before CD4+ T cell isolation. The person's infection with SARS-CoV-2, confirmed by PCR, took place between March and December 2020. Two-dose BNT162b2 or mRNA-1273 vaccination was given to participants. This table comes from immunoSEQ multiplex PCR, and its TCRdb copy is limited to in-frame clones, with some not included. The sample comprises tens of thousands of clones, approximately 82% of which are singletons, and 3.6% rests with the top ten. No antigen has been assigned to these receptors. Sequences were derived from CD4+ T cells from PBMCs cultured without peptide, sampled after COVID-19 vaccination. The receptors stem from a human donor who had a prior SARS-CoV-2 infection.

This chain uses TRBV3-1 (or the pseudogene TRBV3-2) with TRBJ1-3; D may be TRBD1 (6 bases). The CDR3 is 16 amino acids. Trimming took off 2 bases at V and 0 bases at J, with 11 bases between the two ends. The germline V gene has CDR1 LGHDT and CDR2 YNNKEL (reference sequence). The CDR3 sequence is CASSQNTGYSGNTIYF. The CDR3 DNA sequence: TGTGCCAGCAGCCAAAACACAGGGTACTCTGGAAACACCATATATTTT.

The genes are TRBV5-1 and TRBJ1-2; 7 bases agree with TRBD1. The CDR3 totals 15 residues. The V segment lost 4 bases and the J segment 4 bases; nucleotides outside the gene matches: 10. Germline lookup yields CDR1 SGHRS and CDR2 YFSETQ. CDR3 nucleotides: TGCGCCAGCAGCCCAAACCGGGACAGATTCTATGGCTACACCTTC. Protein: CASSPNRDRFYGYTF. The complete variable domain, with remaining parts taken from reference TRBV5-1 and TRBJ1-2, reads KAGVTQTPRYLIKTRGQQVTLSCSPISGHRSVSWYQQTPGQGLQFLFEYFSETQRNKGNFPGRFSGRQFSNSRSEMNVSTLELGDSALYLCASSPNRDRFYGYTFGSGTRLTVV.

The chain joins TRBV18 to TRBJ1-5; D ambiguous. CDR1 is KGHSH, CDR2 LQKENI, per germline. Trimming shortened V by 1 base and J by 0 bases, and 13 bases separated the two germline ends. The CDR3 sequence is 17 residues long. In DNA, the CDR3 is TGTGCCAGCTCACCACTTAAACCGATAGGTAGCAATCAGCCCCAGCATTTT. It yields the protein CASSPLKPIGSNQPQHF.

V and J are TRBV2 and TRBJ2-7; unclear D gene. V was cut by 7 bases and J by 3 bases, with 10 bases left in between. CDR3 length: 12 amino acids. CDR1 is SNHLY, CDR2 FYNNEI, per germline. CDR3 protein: CASKGGSYEQYF. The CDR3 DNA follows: TGTGCCAGCAAGGGCGGCAGCTACGAGCAGTACTTC.

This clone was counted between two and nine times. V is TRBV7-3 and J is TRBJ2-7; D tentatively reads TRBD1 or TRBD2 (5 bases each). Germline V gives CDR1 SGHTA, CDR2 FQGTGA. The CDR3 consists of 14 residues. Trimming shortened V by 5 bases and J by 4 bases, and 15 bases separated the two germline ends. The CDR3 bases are TGTGCCAGCAGCCCCGGGGCACCCTTGTACGAGCAGTACTTC. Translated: CASSPGAPLYEQYF. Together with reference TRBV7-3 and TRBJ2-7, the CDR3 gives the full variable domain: GAGVSQTPSNKVTEKGKYVELRCDPISGHTALYWYRQSLGQGPEFLIYFQGTGAADDSGLPNDRFFAVRPEGSVSTLKIQRTERGDSAVYLCASSPGAPLYEQYFGPGTRLTVT.

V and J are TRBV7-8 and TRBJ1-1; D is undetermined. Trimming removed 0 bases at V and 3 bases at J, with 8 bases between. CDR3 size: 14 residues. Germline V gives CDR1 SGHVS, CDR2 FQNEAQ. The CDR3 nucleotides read TGTGCCAGCAGCTTAGCGTCGCACTACACTGAAGCTTTCTTT. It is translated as CASSLASHYTEAFF.

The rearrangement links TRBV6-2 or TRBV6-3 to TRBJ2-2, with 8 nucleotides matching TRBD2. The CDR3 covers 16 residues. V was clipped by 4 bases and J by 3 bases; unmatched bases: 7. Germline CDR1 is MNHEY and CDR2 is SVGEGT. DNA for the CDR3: TGTGCCAGCAGTTCCACAAAGACTAGCGACACCGGGGAGCTGTTTTTT. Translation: CASSSTKTSDTGELFF.

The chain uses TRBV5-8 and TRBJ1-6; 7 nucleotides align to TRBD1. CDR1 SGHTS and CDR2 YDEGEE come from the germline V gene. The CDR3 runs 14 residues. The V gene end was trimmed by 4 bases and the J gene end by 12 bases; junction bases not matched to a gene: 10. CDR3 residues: CASSLTGKTRPLHF. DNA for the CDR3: TGTGCCAGCAGCCTGACAGGGAAGACTCGACCCCTCCACTTT.

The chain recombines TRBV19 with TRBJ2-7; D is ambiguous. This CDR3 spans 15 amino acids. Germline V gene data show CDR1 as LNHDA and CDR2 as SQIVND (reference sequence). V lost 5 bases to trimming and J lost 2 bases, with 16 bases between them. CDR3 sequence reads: CASSHRPGGTYEQYF. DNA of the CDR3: TGTGCCAGTAGTCACCGGCCGGGCGGAACCTACGAGCAGTACTTC.

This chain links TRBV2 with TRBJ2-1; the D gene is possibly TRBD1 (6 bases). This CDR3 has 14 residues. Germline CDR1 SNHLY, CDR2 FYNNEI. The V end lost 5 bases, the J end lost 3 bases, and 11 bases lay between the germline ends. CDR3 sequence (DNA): TGTGCCAGCAGTAAAACAGGGTACTACAATGAGCAGTTCTTC. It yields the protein CASSKTGYYNEQFF.

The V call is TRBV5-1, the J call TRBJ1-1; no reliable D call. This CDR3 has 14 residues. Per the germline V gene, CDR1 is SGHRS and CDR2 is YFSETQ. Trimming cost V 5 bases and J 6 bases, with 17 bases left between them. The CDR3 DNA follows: TGCGCCAGCAGTCTCCTTTCTCGTCTCGCTGAAGCTTTCTTT. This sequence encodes CASSLLSRLAEAFF. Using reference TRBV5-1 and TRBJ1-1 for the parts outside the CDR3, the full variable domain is KAGVTQTPRYLIKTRGQQVTLSCSPISGHRSVSWYQQTPGQGLQFLFEYFSETQRNKGNFPGRFSGRQFSNSRSEMNVSTLELGDSALYLCASSLLSRLAEAFFGQGTRLTVV.

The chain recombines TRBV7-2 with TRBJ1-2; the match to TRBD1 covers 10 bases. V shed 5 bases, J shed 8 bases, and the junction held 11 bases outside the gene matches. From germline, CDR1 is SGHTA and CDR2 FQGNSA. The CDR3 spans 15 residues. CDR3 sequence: CASSPSRDRGSGYTF. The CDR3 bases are TGTGCCAGCAGCCCGTCCCGGGACAGGGGCTCCGGCTACACCTTC.

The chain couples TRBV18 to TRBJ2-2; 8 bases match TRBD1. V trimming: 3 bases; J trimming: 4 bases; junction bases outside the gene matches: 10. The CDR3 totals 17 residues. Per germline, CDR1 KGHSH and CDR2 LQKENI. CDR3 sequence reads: CASSPSITGGTTGELFF. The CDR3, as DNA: TGTGCCAGCTCACCGTCTATTACAGGGGGAACCACCGGGGAGCTGTTTTTT.

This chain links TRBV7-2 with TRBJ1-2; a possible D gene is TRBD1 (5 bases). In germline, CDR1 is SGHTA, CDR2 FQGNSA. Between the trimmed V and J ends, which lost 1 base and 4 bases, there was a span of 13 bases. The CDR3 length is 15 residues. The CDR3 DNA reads TGTGCCAGCAGCTTAGATGGGGGTTGGGTCTATGGCTACACCTTC. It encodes CASSLDGGWVYGYTF.

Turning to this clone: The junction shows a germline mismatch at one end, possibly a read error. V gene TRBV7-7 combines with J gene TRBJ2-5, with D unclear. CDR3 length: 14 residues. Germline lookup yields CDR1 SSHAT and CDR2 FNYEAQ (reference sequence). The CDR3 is CASSLQFSEETQYF. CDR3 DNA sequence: TGTGCTAGCAGCTTACAATTCAGCGAAGAGACCCAGTACTTC.

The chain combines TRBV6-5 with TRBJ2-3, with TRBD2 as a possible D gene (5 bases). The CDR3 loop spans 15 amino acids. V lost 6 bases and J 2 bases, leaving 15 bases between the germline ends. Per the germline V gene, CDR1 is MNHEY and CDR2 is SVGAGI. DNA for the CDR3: TGTGCCAGCAGCCCGGTCAGGCGGGCCACAGATACGCAGTATTTT. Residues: CASSPVRRATDTQYF.

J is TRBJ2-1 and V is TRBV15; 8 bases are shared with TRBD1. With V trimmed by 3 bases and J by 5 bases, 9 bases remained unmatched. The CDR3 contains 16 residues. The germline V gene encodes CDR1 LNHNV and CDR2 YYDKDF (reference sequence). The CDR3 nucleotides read TGTGCCACCAGCAGGTCCCCGGGACAGGCAGACAATGAGCAGTTCTTC. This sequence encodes CATSRSPGQADNEQFF.

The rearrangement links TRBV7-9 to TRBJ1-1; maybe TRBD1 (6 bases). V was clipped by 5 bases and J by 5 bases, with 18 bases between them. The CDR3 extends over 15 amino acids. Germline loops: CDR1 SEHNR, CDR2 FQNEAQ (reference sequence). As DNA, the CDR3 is TGTGCCAGCAGCGGAGGGGGGGCCGCAGGGACTGAAGCTTTCTTT. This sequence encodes CASSGGGAAGTEAFF.

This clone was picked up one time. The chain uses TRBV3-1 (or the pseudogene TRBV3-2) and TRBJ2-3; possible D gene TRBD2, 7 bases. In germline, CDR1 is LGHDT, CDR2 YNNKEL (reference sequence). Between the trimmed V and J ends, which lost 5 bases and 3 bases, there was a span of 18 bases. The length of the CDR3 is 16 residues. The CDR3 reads CASSWGGGDITDTQYF. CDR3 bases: TGTGCCAGCAGCTGGGGGGGCGGGGACATTACAGATACGCAGTATTTT.

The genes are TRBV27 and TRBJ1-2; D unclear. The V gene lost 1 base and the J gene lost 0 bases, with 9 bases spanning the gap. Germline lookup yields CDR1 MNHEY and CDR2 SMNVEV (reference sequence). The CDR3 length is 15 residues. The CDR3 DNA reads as TGTGCCAGCAGTTTATTGCGGCACCCTAACTATGGCTACACCTTC. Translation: CASSLLRHPNYGYTF.

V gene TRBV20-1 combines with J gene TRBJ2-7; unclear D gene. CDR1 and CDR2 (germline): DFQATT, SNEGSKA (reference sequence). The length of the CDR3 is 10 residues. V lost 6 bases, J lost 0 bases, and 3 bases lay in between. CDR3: CSAGSYEQYF. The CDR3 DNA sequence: TGCAGTGCCGGCTCCTACGAGCAGTACTTC.

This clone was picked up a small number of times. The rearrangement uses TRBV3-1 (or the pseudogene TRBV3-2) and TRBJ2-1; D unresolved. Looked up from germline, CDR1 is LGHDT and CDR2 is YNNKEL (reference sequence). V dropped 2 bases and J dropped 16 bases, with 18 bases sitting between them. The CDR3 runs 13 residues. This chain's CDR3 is CASSQFLGSSYFF. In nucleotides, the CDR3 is TGTGCCAGCAGCCAATTTCTGGGCAGTAGCTATTTCTTC.

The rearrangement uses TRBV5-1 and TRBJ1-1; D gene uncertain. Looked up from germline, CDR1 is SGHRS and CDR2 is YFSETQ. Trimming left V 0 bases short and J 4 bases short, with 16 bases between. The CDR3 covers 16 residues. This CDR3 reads CASSLVPTGGGTEAFF. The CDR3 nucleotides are TGCGCCAGCAGCTTGGTCCCGACCGGCGGCGGCACTGAAGCTTTCTTT.

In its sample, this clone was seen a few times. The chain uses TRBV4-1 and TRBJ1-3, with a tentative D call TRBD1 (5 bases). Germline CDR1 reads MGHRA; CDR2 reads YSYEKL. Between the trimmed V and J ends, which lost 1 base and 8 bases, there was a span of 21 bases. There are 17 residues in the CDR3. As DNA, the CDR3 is TGCGCCAGCAGCCAAGGGTCAAACCCTTACCTAGGGGACACCATATATTTT. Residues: CASSQGSNPYLGDTIYF.

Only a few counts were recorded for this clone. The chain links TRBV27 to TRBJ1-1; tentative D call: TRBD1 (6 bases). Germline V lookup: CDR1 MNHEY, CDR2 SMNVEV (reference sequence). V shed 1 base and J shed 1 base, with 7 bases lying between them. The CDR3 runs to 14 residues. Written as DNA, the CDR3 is TGTGCCAGCAGTTTATTACAGGGGAACACTGAAGCTTTCTTT. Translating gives CASSLLQGNTEAFF.

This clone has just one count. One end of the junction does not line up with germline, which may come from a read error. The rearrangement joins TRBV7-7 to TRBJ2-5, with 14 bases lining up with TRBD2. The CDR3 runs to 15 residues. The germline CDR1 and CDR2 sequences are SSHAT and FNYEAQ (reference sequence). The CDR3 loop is CASSLGLAGGETQYF. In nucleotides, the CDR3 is TGTGCTAGCAGCTTAGGACTAGCGGGAGGCGAGACCCAGTACTTC.